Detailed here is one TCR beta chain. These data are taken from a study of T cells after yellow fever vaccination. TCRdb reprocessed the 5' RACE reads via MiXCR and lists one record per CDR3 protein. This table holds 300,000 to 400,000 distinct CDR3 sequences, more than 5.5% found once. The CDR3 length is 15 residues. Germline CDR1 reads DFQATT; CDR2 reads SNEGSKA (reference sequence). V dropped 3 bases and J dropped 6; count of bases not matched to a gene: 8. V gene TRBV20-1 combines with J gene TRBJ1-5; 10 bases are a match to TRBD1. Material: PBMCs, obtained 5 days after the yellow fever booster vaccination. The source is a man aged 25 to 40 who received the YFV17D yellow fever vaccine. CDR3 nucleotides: TGCAGTGCTAGCCCCAAGACAGGGGGCCTTCAGCCCCAGCATTTT. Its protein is CSASPKTGGLQPQHF.